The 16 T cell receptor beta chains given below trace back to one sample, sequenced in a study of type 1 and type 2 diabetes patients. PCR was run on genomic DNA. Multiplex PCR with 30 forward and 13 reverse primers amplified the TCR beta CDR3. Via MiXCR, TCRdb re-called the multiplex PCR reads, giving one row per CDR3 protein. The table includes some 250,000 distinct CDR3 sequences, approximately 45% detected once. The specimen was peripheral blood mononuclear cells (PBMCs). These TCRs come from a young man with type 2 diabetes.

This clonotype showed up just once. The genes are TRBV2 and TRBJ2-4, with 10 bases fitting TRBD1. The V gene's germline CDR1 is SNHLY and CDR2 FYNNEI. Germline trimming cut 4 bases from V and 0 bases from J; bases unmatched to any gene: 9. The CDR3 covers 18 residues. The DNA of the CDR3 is TGTGCCAGCAGTGTGGGGGACAGGGGACAATTAGCCAAAAACATTCAGTACTTC. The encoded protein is CASSVGDRGQLAKNIQYF.

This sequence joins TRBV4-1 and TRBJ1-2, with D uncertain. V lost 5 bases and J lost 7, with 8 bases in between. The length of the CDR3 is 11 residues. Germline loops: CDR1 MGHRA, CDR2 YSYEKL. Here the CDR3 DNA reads TGCGCCAGCAGCTTTCCCCCTGGCTACACCTTC. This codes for CASSFPPGYTF.

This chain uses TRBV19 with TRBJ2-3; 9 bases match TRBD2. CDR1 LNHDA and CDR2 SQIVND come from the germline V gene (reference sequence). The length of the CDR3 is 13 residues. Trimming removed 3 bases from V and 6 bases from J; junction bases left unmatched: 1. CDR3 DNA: TGTGCCAGTAGTATCGCGGGAGGGGATACGCAGTATTTT. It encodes CASSIAGGDTQYF.

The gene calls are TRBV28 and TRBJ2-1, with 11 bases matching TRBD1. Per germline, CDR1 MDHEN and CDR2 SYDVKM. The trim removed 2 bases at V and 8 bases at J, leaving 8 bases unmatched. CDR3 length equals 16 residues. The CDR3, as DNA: TGTGCCAGCAGTTTAGGAGGACAGGGGGCGGTGGATGAGCAGTTCTTC. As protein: CASSLGGQGAVDEQFF.

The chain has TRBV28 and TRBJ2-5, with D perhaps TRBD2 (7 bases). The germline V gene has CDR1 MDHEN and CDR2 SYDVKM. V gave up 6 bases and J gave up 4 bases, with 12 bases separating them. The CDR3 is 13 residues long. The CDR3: CASRAGARETQYF. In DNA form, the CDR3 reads TGTGCCAGCAGGGCGGGGGCGCGAGAGACCCAGTACTTC.

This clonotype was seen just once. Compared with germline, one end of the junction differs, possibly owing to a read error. The CDR3 is CASSLDLGNNSPLHF. CDR3 bases: TGTGCCAGCAGTTTAGACCTGGGGAACAATTCACCCCTCCACTTT. The chain links TRBV7-8 to TRBJ1-6; D is unresolved. The CDR3 has 15 residues. Germline assignment: CDR1 SGHVS and CDR2 FQNEAQ.

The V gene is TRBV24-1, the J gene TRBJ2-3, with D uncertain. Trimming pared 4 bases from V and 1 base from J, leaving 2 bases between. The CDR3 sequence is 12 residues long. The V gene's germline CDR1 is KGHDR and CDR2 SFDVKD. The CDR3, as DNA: TGTGCCACCAGTGAGGGCACAGATACGCAGTATTTT. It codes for CATSEGTDTQYF.

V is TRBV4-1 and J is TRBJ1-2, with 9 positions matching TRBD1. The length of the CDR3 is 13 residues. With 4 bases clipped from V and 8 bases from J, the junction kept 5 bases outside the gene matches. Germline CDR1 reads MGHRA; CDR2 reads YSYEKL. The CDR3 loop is CASSPGTGWGYTF. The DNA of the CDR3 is TGCGCCAGCAGCCCGGGGACAGGGTGGGGCTACACCTTC.

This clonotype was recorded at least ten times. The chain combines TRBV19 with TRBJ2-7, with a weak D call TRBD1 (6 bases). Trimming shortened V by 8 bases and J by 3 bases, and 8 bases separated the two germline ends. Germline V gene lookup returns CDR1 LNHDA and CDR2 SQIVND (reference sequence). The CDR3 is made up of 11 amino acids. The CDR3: CASGGLYEQYF. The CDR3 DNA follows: TGTGCCAGTGGGGGCCTCTACGAGCAGTACTTC. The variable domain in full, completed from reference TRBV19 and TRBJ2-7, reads DGGITQSPKYLFRKEGQNVTLSCEQNLNHDAMYWYRQDPGQGLRLIYYSQIVNDFQKGDIAEGYSVSREKKESFPLTVTSAQKNPTAFYLCASGGLYEQYFGPGTRLTVT.

For the CDR3, the DNA is TGTGCCAGCAGCATATTCGCACGTGATACGCAGTATTTT. This translates into CASSIFARDTQYF. V and J are TRBV7-2 and TRBJ2-3; D is uncertain. Trimming stripped 5 bases from V and 6 bases from J, with 12 bases between. From germline, CDR1 is SGHTA and CDR2 FQGNSA. The CDR3 contains 13 residues.

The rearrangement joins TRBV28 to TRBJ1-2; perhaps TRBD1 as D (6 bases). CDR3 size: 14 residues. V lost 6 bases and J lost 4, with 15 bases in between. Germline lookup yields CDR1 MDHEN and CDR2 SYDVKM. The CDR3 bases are TGTGCCAGCAGGGCACAGGGAGTAGGCTATGGCTACACCTTC. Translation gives CASRAQGVGYGYTF.

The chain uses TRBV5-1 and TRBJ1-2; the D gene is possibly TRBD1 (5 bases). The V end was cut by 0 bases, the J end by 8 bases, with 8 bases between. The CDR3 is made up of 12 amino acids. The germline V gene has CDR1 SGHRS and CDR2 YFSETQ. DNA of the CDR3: TGCGCCAGCAGCTTGGAACAGGAGGGCTACACCTTC. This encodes CASSLEQEGYTF. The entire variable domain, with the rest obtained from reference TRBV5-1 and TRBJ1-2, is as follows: KAGVTQTPRYLIKTRGQQVTLSCSPISGHRSVSWYQQTPGQGLQFLFEYFSETQRNKGNFPGRFSGRQFSNSRSEMNVSTLELGDSALYLCASSLEQEGYTFGSGTRLTVV.

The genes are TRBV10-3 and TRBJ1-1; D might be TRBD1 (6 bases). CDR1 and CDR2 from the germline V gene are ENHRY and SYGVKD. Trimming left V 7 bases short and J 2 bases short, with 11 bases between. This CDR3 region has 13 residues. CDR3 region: CAIKDSGNTEAFF. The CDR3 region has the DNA TGTGCCATCAAGGACAGCGGAAACACTGAAGCTTTCTTT.

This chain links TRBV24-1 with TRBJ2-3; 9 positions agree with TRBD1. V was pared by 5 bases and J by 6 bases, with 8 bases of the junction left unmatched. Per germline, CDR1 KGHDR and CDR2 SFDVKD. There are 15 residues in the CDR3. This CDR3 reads CATSVGGTGYDTQYF. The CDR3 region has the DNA TGTGCCACCAGTGTGGGAGGGACAGGGTACGATACGCAGTATTTT.

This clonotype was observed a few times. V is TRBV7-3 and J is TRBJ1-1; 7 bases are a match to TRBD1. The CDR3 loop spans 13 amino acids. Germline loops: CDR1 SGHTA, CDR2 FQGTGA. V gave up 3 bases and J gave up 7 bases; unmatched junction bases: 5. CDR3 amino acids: CASSFRQGSEAFF. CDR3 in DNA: TGTGCCAGCAGCTTTCGACAGGGAAGTGAAGCTTTCTTT.

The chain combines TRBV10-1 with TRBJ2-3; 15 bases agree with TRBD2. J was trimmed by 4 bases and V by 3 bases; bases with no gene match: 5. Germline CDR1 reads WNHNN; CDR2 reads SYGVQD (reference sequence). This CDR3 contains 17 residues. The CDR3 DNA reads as TGCGCCAGCAGTGATGGACTAGCGGGAGGGCCCTCAGATACGCAGTATTTT. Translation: CASSDGLAGGPSDTQYF.